This TCR beta chain was identified in a study of T cell clonotyping in hematopoietic cell transplantation. Study-level background: Pretransplant recipient samples were taken after cytoreduction.

The assay was immunoSEQ multiplex PCR, and TCRdb's table has in-frame clones only and misses some. The sample includes 25,000 to 30,000 clones, 82% of them seen just once. Overall study findings and caveats: Cells were unsorted, so CD4 and CD8 contributions were not separated. Recipient TCR diversity dropped after transplant; expanded clonotypes rose from day 30 to 180. At the given depth, recipient repertoires were over 95% de novo clonotypes.

The CDR3 runs 15 residues. The germline V and J ends were trimmed by 1 base and 2 bases, with 10 bases remaining between them. CDR1 is SGHAT and CDR2 is FQNNGV in the germline V gene. With regard to this clone: Its target is unknown.

Described time point: recipient sample about 28 days before transplant, after cytoreduction. This chain uses TRBV11-2 with TRBJ2-3; D is unclear. Material: peripheral blood mononuclear cells, obtained before stem cell transplant. The TCR was taken from a middle-aged man with acute myeloid leukemia. Some clones in this sample may be carry-over from other donors' samples. The CDR3 nucleotides read TGTGCCAGCAGCTTAGTGAGCTTTTACACAGATACGCAGTATTTT. Protein: CASSLVSFYTDTQYF.